This entry describes one T cell receptor (beta chain). The data were taken from a study of T cell repertoires in cytomegalovirus infection. Study information: It can be stated that public TCR beta signatures indicated CMV infection as well as a matching HLA type.

TCRdb itself ran the reads through MiXCR, one entry per CDR3 protein. Counted here are 740,000 or so distinct CDR3 sequences, 35% occurring once; the ten biggest clones make up around 2.6%. The CDR3 has 15 amino acids. Germline V gene lookup returns CDR1 MDHEN and CDR2 SYDVKM. Trimming left V 5 bases short and J 3 bases short, with 17 bases between. Sequenced: PBMCs. This receptor was obtained from a human donor in good health (CMV status not recorded). Some clones in this sample may be carry-over from other donors' samples. The chain uses TRBV28 and TRBJ2-7; D might be TRBD1 or TRBD2, each matching 5 bases. CDR3 DNA sequence: TGTGCCAGCAGTGCCCGTGTCATGGGGGACTACGAGCAGTACTTC. Protein product: CASSARVMGDYEQYF.